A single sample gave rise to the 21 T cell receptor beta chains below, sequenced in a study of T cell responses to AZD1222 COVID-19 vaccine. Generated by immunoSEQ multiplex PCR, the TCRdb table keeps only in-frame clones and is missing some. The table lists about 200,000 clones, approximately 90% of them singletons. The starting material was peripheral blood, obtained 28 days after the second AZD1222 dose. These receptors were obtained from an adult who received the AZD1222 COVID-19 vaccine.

This CDR3 is CASSRLGVEQYF. The CDR3 DNA follows: TGTGCCAGCAGTCGTTTGGGGGTAGAGCAGTACTTC. This rearrangement joins TRBV3-1 (or the pseudogene TRBV3-2) to TRBJ2-7, with D tentatively TRBD1 or TRBD2 (5 bases each). V lost 6 bases, J lost 7 bases, and 13 bases lay in between. The V gene's germline CDR1 is LGHDT and CDR2 YNNKEL (reference sequence). The CDR3 totals 12 residues.

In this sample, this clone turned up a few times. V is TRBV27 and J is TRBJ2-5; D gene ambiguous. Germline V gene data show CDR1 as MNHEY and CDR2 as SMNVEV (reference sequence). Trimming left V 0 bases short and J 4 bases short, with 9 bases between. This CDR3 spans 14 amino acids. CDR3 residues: CASSLSGFPETQYF. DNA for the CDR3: TGTGCCAGCAGTTTATCTGGGTTCCCAGAGACCCAGTACTTC.

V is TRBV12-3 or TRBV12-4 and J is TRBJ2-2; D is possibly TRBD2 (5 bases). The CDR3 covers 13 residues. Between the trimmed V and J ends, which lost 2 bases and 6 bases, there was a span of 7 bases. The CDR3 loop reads CASSLLRAGELFF. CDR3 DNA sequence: TGTGCCAGCAGTTTACTGCGGGCCGGGGAGCTGTTTTTT.

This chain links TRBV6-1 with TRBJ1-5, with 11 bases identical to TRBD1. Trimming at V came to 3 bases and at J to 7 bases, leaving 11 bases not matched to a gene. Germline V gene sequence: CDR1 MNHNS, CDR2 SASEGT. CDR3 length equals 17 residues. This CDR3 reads CASSERGDRGSRQPQHF. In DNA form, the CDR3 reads TGTGCCAGCAGTGAGAGGGGGGACAGGGGGTCTAGACAGCCCCAGCATTTT.

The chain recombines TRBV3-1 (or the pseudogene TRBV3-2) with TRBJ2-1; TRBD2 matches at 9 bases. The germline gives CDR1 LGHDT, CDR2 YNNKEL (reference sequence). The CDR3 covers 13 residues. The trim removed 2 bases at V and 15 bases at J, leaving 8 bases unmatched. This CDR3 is CASSQIGLARRFF. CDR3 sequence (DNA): TGTGCCAGCAGCCAAATTGGACTAGCGCGGAGGTTCTTC.

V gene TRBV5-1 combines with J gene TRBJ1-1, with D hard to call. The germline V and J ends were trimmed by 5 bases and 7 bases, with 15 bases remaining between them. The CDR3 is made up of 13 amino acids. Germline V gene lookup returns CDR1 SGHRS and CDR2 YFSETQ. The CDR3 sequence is CASRDPLVGEAFF. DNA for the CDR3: TGCGCCAGCAGGGACCCCCTAGTGGGTGAAGCTTTCTTT.

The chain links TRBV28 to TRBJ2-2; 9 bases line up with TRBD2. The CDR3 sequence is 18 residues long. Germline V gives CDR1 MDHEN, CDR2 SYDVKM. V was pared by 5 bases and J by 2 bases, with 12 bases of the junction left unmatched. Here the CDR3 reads CASSALPLAGRNTGELFF. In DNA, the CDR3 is TGTGCCAGCAGTGCCCTCCCCCTAGCGGGAAGAAACACCGGGGAGCTGTTTTTT.

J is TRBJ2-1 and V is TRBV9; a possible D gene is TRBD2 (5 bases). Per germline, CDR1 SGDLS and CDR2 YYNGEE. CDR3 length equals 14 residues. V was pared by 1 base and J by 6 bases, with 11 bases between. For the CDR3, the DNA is TGTGCCAGCAGCGTACTAGACTACGGCAATGAGCAGTTCTTC. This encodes CASSVLDYGNEQFF. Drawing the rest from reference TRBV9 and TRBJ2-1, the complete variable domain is DSGVTQTPKHLITATGQRVTLRCSPRSGDLSVYWYQQSLDQGLQFLIQYYNGEERAKGNILERFSAQQFPDLHSELNLSSLELGDSALYFCASSVLDYGNEQFFGPGTRLTVL.

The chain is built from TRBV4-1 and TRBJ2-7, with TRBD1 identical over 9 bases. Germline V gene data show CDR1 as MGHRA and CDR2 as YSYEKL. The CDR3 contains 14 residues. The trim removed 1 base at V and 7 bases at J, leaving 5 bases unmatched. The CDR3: CASSQAGQGREQYF. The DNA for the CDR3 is TGCGCCAGCAGCCAAGCGGGACAGGGTCGAGAGCAGTACTTC.

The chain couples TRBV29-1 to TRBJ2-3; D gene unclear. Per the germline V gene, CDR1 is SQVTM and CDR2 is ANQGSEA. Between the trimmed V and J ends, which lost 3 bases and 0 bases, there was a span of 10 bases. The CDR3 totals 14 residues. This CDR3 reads CSVDAFSSTDTQYF. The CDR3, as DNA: TGCAGCGTTGACGCCTTTTCTAGCACAGATACGCAGTATTTT.

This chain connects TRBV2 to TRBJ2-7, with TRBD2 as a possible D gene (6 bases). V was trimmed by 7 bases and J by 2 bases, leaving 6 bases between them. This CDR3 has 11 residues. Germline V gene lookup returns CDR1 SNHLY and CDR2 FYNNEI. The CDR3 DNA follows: TGTGCCAGCACGGGGGCCTACGAGCAGTACTTC. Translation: CASTGAYEQYF.

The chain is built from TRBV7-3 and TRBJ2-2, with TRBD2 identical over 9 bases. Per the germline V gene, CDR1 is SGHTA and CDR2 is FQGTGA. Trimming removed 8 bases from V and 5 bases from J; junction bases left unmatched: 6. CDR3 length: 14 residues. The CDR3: CASSYAGGTGELFF. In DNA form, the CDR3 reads TGTGCCAGCTCCTACGCGGGAGGGACCGGGGAGCTGTTTTTT.

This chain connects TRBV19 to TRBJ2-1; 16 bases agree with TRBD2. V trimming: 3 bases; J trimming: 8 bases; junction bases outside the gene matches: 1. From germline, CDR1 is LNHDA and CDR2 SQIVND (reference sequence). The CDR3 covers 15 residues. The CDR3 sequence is CASSMGLAGGDEQFF. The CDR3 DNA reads TGTGCCAGTAGTATGGGACTAGCGGGAGGGGATGAGCAGTTCTTC.

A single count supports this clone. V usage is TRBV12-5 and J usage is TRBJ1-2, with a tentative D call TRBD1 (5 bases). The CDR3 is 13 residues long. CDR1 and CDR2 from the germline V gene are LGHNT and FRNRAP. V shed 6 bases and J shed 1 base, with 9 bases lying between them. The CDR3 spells CASGDDSNYGYTF. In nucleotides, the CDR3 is TGTGCTAGTGGCGACGACAGTAACTATGGCTACACCTTC.

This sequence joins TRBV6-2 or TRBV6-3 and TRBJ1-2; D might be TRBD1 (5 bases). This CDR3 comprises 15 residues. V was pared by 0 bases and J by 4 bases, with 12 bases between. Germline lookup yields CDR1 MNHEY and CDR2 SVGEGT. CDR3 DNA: TGTGCCAGCAGTTACTCCGGGGGATGGGCCTATGGCTACACCTTC. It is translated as CASSYSGGWAYGYTF.

CDR3 DNA sequence: TGTGCCAGCAGTTTATATCGATTGAGACAGGGCTACAATGAGCAGTTCTTC. It translates to CASSLYRLRQGYNEQFF. This rearrangement joins TRBV27 to TRBJ2-1; 7 nucleotides line up with TRBD1. The trim removed 1 base at V and 3 bases at J, leaving 9 bases unmatched. CDR1 is MNHEY, CDR2 SMNVEV, per germline (reference sequence). There are 17 residues in the CDR3.

CDR3 nucleotide sequence: TGTGCCAGAAGCTTTCGGGACAGGGGGCTAGACACTGAAGCTTTCTTT. Translated, it gives CARSFRDRGLDTEAFF. The chain combines TRBV5-3 with TRBJ1-1; TRBD1 agrees at 12 bases. TRBV5-3 is treated as an ORF (open reading frame) with a function not yet certain. The V and J ends lost 2 bases and 3 bases, in that order; junction bases with no gene match: 5. The CDR3 has 16 residues.

In DNA, the CDR3 is TGCGCCAGCAGTTCTGACAGGGTAATGGGAGATACGCAGTATTTT. Translating gives CASSSDRVMGDTQYF. The V gene is TRBV10-2, the J gene TRBJ2-3, with 7 bases fitting TRBD1. This CDR3 contains 15 residues. Germline CDR1 WSHSY, CDR2 SAAADI. V dropped 5 bases and J dropped 5; count of bases not matched to a gene: 10.

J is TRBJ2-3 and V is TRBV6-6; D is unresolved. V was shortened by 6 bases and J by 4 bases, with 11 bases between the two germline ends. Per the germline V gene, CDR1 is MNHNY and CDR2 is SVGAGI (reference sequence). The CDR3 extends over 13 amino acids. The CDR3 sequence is CASSPQSPDTQYF. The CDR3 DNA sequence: TGTGCCAGCAGCCCACAGAGCCCAGATACGCAGTATTTT.

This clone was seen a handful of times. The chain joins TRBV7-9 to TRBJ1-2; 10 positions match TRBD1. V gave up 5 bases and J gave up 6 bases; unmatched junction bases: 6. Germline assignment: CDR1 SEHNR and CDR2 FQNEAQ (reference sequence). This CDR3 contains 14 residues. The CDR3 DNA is TGTGCCAGCAGCCCTAAGACAGGGGGCGATGGCTACACCTTC. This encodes CASSPKTGGDGYTF.

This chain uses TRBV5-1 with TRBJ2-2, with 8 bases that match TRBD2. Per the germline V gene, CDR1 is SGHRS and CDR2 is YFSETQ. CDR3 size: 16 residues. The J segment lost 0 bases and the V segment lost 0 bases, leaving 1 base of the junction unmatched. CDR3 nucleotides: TGCGCCAGCAGCTTGGGACTAGCGTCGAACACCGGGGAGCTGTTTTTT. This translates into CASSLGLASNTGELFF.